This T cell receptor beta chain is drawn from a study of CD8 T cells in Susac syndrome. The CDR3 is 13 residues long. CDR1 SNHLY and CDR2 FYNNEI come from the germline V gene. V was shortened by 2 bases and J by 4 bases, with 8 bases between the two germline ends. CD8+ and CD4+ T cells taken from blood had their TCR beta sequenced. FACS enriched CD8+ TEMRA cells, while bulk CD8+ and CD4+ were negatively isolated. Reverse transcription of about 0.5 to 1 ug RNA used random hexamers. An immunoSEQ multiplex PCR generated amplified TCR beta CDR3 products spanning 54 Vbeta and 13 Jbeta. Via MiXCR, TCRdb re-called the immunoSEQ multiplex PCR reads, giving one row per CDR3 protein. The data contain around 200,000 distinct CDR3 sequences, over 90% of them seen just once; the ten biggest clones take up 0.082%.

This receptor was obtained from a human donor with multiple sclerosis. The source material was CD4+ T cells from PBMCs. The chain links TRBV2 to TRBJ1-2; D remains ambiguous. The CDR3 spells CASSEQASYGYTF. CDR3 in DNA: TGTGCCAGCAGTGAACAGGCTAGCTATGGCTACACCTTC.